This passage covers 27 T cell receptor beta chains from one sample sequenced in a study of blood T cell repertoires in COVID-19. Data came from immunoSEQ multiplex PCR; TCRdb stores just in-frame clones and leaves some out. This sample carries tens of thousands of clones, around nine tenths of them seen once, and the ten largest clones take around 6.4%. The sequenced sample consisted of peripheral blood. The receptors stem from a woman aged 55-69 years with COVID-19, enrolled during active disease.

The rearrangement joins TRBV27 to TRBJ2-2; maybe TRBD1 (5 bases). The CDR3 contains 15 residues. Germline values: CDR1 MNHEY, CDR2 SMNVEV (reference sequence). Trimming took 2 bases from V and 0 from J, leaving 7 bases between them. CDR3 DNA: TGTGCCAGCAGTTTAGACAGACCGAACACCGGGGAGCTGTTTTTT. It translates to CASSLDRPNTGELFF.

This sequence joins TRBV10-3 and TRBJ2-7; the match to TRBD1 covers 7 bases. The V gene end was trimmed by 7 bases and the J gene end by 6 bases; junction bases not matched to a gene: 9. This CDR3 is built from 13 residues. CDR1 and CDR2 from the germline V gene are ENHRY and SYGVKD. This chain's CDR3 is CAITADRTSEQYF. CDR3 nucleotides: TGTGCCATCACAGCGGACAGGACATCCGAGCAGTACTTC.

CDR3 DNA sequence: TGTGCCAGCTCACCCACTCTGGAGACAGGGGGCCAGACCCAGTACTTC. Translation gives CASSPTLETGGQTQYF. This chain uses TRBV18 with TRBJ2-5; 10 nucleotides align to TRBD1. Per germline, CDR1 KGHSH and CDR2 LQKENI. CDR3 length: 16 amino acids. Trimming cost V 3 bases and J 6 bases; bases outside gene matches: 10.

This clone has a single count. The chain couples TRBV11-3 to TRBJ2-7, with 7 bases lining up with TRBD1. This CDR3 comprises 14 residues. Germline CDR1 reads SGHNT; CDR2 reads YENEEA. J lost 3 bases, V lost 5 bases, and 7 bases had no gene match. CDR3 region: CASSHPGQLYEQYF. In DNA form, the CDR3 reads TGTGCCAGCAGCCACCCGGGACAGCTCTACGAGCAGTACTTC.

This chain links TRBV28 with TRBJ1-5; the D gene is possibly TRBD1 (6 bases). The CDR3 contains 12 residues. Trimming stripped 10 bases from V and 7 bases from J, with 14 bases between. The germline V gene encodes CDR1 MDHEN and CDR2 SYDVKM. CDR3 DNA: TGTGCCATCGGGTGGGGGCGGCAGCCCCAGCATTTT. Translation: CAIGWGRQPQHF.

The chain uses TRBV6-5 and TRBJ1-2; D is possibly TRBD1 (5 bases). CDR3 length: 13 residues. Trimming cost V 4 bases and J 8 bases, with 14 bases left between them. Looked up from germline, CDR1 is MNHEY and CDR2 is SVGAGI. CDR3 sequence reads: CASSSDSLGGYTF. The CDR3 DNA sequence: TGTGCCAGCAGTTCCGACAGCCTGGGAGGCTACACCTTC.

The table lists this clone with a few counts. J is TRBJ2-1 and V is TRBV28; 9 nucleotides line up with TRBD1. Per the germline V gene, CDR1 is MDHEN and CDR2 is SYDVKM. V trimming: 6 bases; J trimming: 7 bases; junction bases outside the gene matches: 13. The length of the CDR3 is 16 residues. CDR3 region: CASRPLTGQGRNEQFF. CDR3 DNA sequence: TGTGCCAGCAGACCCCTTACGGGACAGGGACGGAATGAGCAGTTCTTC.

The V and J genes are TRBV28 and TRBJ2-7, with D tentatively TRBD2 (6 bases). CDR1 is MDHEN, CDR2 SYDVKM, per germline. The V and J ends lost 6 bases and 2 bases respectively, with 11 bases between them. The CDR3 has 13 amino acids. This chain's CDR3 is CASRLAGPYEQYF. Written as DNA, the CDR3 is TGTGCCAGCAGACTTGCGGGGCCCTACGAGCAGTACTTC.

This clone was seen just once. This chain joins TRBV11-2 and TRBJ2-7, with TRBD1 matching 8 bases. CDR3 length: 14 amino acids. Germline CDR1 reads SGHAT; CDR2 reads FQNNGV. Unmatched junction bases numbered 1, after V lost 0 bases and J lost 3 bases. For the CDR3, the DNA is TGTGCCAGCAGCTTAGACGGGACAGGCTACGAGCAGTACTTC. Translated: CASSLDGTGYEQYF.

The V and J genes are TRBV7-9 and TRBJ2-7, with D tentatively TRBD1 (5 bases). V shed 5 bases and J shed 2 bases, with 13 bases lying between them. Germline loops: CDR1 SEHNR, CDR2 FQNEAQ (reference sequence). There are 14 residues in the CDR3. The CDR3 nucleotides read TGTGCCAGCAGCCCCCCTGACAGTACCTACGAGCAGTACTTC. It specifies CASSPPDSTYEQYF.

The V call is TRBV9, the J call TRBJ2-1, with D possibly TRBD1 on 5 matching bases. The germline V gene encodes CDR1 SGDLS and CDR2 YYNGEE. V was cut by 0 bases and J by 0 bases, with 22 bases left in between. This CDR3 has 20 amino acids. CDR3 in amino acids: CASSVVGGLAGQSSYNEQFF. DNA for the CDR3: TGTGCCAGCAGCGTAGTTGGTGGTTTGGCAGGACAAAGCTCCTACAATGAGCAGTTCTTC.

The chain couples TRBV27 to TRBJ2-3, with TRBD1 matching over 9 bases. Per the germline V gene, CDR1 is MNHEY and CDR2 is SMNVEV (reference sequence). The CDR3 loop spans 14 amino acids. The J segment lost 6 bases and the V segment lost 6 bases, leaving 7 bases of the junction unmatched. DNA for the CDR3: TGTGCCAGCAGAACCTGGACAGGGGCGGATACGCAGTATTTT. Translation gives CASRTWTGADTQYF.

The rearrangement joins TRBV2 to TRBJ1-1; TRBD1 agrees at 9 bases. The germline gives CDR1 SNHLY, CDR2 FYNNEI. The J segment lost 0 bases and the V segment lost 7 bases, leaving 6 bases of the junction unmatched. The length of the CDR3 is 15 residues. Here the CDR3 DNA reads TGTGCCAGCAATCGACAGGGGGGGTTGAACACTGAAGCTTTCTTT. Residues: CASNRQGGLNTEAFF.

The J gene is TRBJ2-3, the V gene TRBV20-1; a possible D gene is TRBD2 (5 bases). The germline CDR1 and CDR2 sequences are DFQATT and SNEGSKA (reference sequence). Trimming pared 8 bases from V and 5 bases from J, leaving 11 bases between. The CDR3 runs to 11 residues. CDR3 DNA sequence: TGCAGTCTGCAGGCGGGAGATACGCAGTATTTT. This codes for CSLQAGDTQYF.

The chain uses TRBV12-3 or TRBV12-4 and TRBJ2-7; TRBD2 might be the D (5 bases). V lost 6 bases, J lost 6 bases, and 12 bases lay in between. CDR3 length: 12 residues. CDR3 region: CASSRELGEQYF. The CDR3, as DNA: TGTGCCAGCAGCCGGGAACTTGGCGAGCAGTACTTC.

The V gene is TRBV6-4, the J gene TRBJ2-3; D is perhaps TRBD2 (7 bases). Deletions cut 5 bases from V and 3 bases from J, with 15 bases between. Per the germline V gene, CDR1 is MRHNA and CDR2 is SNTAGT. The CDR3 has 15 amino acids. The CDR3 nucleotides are TGTGCCAGCAGTTCGGCCGAGGGGGGGACAGATACGCAGTATTTT. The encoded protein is CASSSAEGGTDTQYF.

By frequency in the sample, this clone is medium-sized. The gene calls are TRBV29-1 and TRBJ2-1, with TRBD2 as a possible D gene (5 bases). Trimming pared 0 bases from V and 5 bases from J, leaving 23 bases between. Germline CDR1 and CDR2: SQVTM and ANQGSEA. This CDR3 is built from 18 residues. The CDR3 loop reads CSVEDRLLASSKNNEQFF. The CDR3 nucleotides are TGCAGCGTTGAAGATAGGCTTTTGGCTAGCTCAAAGAACAATGAGCAGTTCTTC.

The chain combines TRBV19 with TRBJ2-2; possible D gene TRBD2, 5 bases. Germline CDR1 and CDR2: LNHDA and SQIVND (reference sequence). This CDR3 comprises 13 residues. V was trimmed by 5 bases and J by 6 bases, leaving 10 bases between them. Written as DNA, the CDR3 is TGTGCCAGTAGTGGATCGAGGGCCGGGGAGCTGTTTTTT. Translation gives CASSGSRAGELFF.

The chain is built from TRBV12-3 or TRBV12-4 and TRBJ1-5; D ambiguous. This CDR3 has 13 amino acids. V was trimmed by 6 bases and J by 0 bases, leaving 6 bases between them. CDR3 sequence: CASRFNSNQPQHF. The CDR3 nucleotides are TGTGCCAGCAGATTTAATAGCAATCAGCCCCAGCATTTT.

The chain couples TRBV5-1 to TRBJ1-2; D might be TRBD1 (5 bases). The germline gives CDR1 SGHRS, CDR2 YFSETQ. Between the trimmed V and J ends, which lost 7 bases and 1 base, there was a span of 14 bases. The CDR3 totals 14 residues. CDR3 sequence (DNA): TGCGCCAGCTCCAGGGATATACGTAACTATGGCTACACCTTC. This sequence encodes CASSRDIRNYGYTF. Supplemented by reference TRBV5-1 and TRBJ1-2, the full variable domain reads KAGVTQTPRYLIKTRGQQVTLSCSPISGHRSVSWYQQTPGQGLQFLFEYFSETQRNKGNFPGRFSGRQFSNSRSEMNVSTLELGDSALYLCASSRDIRNYGYTFGSGTRLTVV.

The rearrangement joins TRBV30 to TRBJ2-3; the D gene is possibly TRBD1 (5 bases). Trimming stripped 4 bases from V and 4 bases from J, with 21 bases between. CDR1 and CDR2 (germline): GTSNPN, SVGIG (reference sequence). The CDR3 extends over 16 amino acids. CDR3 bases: TGTGCCTGGACGATCACCGACAGATCGGTTCCAGATACGCAGTATTTT. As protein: CAWTITDRSVPDTQYF.

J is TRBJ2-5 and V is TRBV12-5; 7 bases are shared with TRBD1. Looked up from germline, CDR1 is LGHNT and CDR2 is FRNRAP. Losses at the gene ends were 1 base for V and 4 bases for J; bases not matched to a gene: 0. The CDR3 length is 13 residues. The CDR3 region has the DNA TGTGCTAGTGGTTTGGGACAGGGAGAGACCCAGTACTTC. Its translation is CASGLGQGETQYF. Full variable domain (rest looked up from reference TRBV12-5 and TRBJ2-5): DARVTQTPRHKVTEMGQEVTMRCQPILGHNTVFWYRQTMMQGLELLAYFRNRAPLDDSGMPKDRFSAEMPDATLATLKIQPSEPRDSAVYFCASGLGQGETQYFGPGTRLLVL.

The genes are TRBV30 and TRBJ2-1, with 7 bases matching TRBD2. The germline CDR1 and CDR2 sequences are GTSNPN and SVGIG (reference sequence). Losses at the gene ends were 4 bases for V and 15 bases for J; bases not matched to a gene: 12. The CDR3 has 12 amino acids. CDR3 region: CAWISAGRRGFF. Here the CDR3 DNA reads TGTGCCTGGATTTCAGCCGGGAGGCGGGGGTTCTTC.

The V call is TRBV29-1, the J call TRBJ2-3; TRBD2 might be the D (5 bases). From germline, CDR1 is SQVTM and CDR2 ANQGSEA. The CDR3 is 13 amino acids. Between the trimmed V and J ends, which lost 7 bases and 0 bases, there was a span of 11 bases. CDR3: CSGEGRSTDTQYF. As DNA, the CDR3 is TGCAGCGGAGAGGGCCGGAGCACAGATACGCAGTATTTT.

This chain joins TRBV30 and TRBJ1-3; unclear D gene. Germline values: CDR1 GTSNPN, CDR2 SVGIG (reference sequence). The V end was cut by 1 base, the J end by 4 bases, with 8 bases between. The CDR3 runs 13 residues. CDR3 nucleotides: TGTGCCTGGAGTGACGGGGAAGGAAACACCATATATTTT. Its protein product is CAWSDGEGNTIYF.

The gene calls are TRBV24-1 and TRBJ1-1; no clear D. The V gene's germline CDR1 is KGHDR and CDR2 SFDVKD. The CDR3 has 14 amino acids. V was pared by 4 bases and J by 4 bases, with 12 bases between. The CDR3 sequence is CATSESDTPTEAFF. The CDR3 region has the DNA TGTGCCACCAGTGAATCTGACACCCCCACTGAAGCTTTCTTT.

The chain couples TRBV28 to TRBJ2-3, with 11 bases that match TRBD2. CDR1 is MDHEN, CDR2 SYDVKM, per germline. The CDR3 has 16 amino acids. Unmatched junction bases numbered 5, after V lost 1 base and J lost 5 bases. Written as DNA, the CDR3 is TGTGCCAGCAGTTTATCACTAGCGGGAGCCGGAGATACGCAGTATTTT. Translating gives CASSLSLAGAGDTQYF.